This T cell receptor beta chain is drawn from a study of brain metastases from non-small cell lung cancer. Study-level results: Paired brain metastases and primary tumors largely shared TCR repertoires. Compared with their matched primary tumors, 60% to 80% of brain metastases showed expanded T-cell clones. T-cell infiltration was lower in brain metastases than primaries (P < 0.001).

As to this clone: Antigen: not known.

The CDR3 is 15 residues long. The ends were cut back, 3 bases at V and 5 bases at J, with 16 bases in the middle. Germline loops: CDR1 MRHNA, CDR2 SNTAGT. Here immunoSEQ multiplex PCR was the method, and the copy in TCRdb shows in-frame clones only, minus some. The sample comprises roughly 4,600 clones, about 88% of which are singletons, and 13% rests with the top ten. V is TRBV6-4 and J is TRBJ1-1; D unresolved. Sample: tissue from a brain metastasis. The receptor was isolated from a donor aged 40 or over with non-small cell lung cancer. DNA of the CDR3: TGTGCCAGCAGTGAGAATGAGGGTGAGGGAACTGAAGCTTTCTTT. Translated, it gives CASSENEGEGTEAFF.